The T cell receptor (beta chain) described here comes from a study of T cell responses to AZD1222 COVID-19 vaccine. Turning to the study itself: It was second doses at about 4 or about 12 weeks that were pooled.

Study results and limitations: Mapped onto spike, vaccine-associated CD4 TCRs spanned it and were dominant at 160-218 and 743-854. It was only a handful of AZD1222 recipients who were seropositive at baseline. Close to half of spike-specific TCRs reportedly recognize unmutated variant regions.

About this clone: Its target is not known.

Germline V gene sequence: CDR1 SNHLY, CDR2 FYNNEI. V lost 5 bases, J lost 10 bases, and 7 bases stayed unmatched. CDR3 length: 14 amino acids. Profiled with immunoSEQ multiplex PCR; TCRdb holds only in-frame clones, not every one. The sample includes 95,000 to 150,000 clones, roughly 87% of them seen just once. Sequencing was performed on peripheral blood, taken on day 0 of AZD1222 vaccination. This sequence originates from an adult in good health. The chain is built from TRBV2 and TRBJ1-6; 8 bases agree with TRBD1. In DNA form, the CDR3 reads TGTGCCAGCAGTCAAGACAGGGGTGTCTCACCCCTCCACTTT. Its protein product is CASSQDRGVSPLHF. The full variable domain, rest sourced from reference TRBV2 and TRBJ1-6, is EPEVTQTPSHQVTQMGQEVILRCVPISNHLYFYWYRQILGQKVEFLVSFYNNEISEKSEIFDDQFSVERPDGSNFTLKIRSTKLEDSAMYFCASSQDRGVSPLHFGNGTRLTVT.